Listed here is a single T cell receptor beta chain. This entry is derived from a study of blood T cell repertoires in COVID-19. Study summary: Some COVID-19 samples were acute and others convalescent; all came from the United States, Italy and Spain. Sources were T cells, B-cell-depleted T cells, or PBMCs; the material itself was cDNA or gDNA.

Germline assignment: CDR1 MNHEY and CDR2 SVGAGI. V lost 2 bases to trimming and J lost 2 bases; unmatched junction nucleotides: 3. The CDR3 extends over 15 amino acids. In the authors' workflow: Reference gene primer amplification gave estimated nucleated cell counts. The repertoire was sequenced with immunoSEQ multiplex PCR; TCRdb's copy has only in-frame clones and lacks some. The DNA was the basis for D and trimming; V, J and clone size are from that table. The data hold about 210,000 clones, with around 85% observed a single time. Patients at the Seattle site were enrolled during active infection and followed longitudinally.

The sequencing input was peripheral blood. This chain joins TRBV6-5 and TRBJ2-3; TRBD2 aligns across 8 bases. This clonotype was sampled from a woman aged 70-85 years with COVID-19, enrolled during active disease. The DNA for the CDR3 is TGTGCCAGCAGTTACAGCGGGAGTAACACAGATACGCAGTATTTT. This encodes CASSYSGSNTDTQYF.